This section outlines one T cell receptor beta chain sequence together with its context. Antigen specificity is unknown. In terms of origin and age, donors were healthy Caucasian individuals from Russia aged about 6 to 90. The authors ran a second PCR of about 6 to 12 cycles using a sample-barcoded 5' primer and a J-beta primer mix. TCRdb ran MiXCR on the 5' RACE reads and lists one entry per CDR3 protein. The table lists over 700,000 distinct CDR3 sequences, 50% to 65% of them singletons. The data stem from a study of blood T cells in healthy people across ages. Study conclusions and caveats: Getting older went along with TCR beta diversity per million T cells dropping roughly linearly. Lack of knowledge of donor CMV status possibly confounded expanded clonotype changes. Higher diversity, along with more naive CD4+ cells, distinguished long-lived donors from aged donors.

Germline CDR1 and CDR2: DFQATT and SNEGSKA (reference sequence). CDR3 length: 14 residues. V was clipped by 6 bases and J by 5 bases; unmatched bases: 10. Input material: blood. The V and J genes are TRBV20-1 and TRBJ2-1; TRBD2 matches 7 bases. The source of this sequence is an older man in good health. CDR3 sequence reads: CSAAARTRDNEQFF. The CDR3 region has the DNA TGCAGTGCGGCGGCCCGGACTAGGGACAATGAGCAGTTCTTC.